This T cell receptor beta chain was identified in a study of blood T cell repertoires in COVID-19. Study background: T cells, B-cell-depleted T cells, or PBMCs supplied cDNA or gDNA.

Clinical history as reported by participants underpinned cohort assignment. Between the trimmed V and J ends, which lost 6 bases and 2 bases, there was a span of 8 bases. The CDR3 length is 13 residues. Original methodology: Cell counts per sample came from amplifying reference gene primers. Clones were sequenced by immunoSEQ multiplex PCR, and TCRdb holds only the in-frame ones, with some missing. V, J and clone size derive from that table, while D and trimming were established from the DNA sequence. The sample records some 260,000 clones, about 88% being singletons. Material: PBMCs or T cells enriched from blood (not recorded which). The V gene is TRBV12-3 or TRBV12-4, the J gene TRBJ1-5, with D hard to call. The receptor was isolated from a man aged 25-40 years with acute COVID-19. The CDR3 DNA reads as TGTGCCAGCAGACTCGGGGGCAATCAGCCCCAGCATTTT. Translated: CASRLGGNQPQHF.